Listed here are 13 T cell receptor beta chains from one sample, sequenced in a study of cytomegalovirus exposure and HLA in healthy donors. PCR amplification relied on 60 Vbeta primers (plus 13 Jbeta primers). Sequenced by immunoSEQ multiplex PCR; TCRdb stores in-frame clones only, minus some. The sample yields 130,000 to 150,000 clones, approximately 82% seen once. The sample comprised PBMCs. Every receptor here comes from a woman aged 60 to 75 in good health and CMV-seropositive.

The rearrangement links TRBV5-4 to TRBJ2-1; TRBD1 matches 7 bases. Germline CDR1 reads SGHNT; CDR2 reads YYREEE (reference sequence). V shed 2 bases and J 7 bases; nucleotides not matched to a gene: 3. The CDR3 contains 13 residues. In DNA form, the CDR3 reads TGTGCCAGCAGCTTACAGGGGTCGAATGAGCAGTTCTTC. Amino acids: CASSLQGSNEQFF.

This clone was recorded only once. The V gene is TRBV6-1, the J gene TRBJ2-5; 9 bases line up with TRBD1. The CDR3 has 16 amino acids. The germline gives CDR1 MNHNS, CDR2 SASEGT. After removal of 3 bases from V and 5 bases from J, the junction contained 10 bases not matched to a gene. The CDR3 spells CASSETGTGLRETQYF. CDR3 in DNA: TGTGCCAGCAGTGAGACCGGGACAGGGTTACGGGAGACCCAGTACTTC.

The gene calls are TRBV10-1 and TRBJ2-1; 7 bases match TRBD2. Trimming at V came to 2 bases and at J to 6 bases, leaving 13 bases not matched to a gene. The CDR3 extends over 17 amino acids. Germline values: CDR1 WNHNN, CDR2 SYGVQD (reference sequence). This chain's CDR3 is CASSENYRGRNPNEQFF. In DNA form, the CDR3 reads TGCGCCAGCAGTGAGAACTATCGCGGGAGAAACCCCAATGAGCAGTTCTTC.

The chain carries TRBV5-1 and TRBJ2-3; 7 positions agree with TRBD2. The length of the CDR3 is 17 residues. Germline values: CDR1 SGHRS, CDR2 YFSETQ. Trimming at V came to 1 base and at J to 0 bases, leaving 8 bases not matched to a gene. CDR3 bases: TGCGCCAGCAGCTTGCCGAGCGGGGCTCTTAGCACAGATACGCAGTATTTT. Translated, it gives CASSLPSGALSTDTQYF.

The CDR3 protein is CASSLVHRGGTYEQYF. CDR3 sequence (DNA): TGTGCCAGCAGCCTCGTCCACAGGGGTGGCACCTACGAGCAGTACTTC. The chain recombines TRBV11-2 with TRBJ2-7; 7 positions match TRBD1. The CDR3 is 16 residues long. The germline V gene encodes CDR1 SGHAT and CDR2 FQNNGV. With V trimmed by 5 bases and J by 2 bases, 12 bases remained unmatched.

V gene TRBV4-1 combines with J gene TRBJ2-7; 8 positions match TRBD1. Germline V lookup: CDR1 MGHRA, CDR2 YSYEKL. The junction had 12 bases not matched to a gene; V was cut back by 4 bases and J by 4 bases. This CDR3 contains 16 residues. The CDR3 loop is CASSPNLQGVRYEQYF. The CDR3 bases are TGCGCCAGCAGCCCGAATTTACAGGGGGTTAGGTACGAGCAGTACTTC.

J is TRBJ2-5 and V is TRBV7-2, with a possible D match to TRBD2 (6 bases). Germline V lookup: CDR1 SGHTA, CDR2 FQGNSA. The ends were cut back, 4 bases at V and 1 base at J, with 13 bases in the middle. CDR3 length: 15 amino acids. The CDR3 DNA is TGTGCCAGCAGCTCTTTTAGCGGTCCCCAAGAGACCCAGTACTTC. Protein sequence: CASSSFSGPQETQYF.

The chain uses TRBV29-1 and TRBJ2-7; 10 positions match TRBD2. Trimming removed 2 bases from V and 6 bases from J; junction bases left unmatched: 7. In germline, CDR1 is SQVTM, CDR2 ANQGSEA. The CDR3 contains 14 residues. CDR3 nucleotides: TGCAGCGTTGAACGAGGTAGCGGGAGGCTCGAGCAGTACTTC. It yields the protein CSVERGSGRLEQYF.

The V call is TRBV7-8, the J call TRBJ2-7, with TRBD2 matching 14 bases. The CDR3 consists of 15 residues. Germline values: CDR1 SGHVS, CDR2 FQNEAQ. V dropped 5 bases and J dropped 3; count of bases not matched to a gene: 3. The CDR3 DNA is TGTGCCAGCAGCCCAGGGACTAGCGGGAGCTACGAGCAGTACTTC. Its protein product is CASSPGTSGSYEQYF.

This clone was counted a single time. The junction departs from the called germline gene at one end, perhaps through a read error. The rearrangement links TRBV30 to TRBJ1-5; D gene ambiguous. Germline CDR1 is GTSNPN and CDR2 is SVGIG (reference sequence). CDR3 size: 15 residues. The CDR3 is CTWRLPGFSNQPQHF. CDR3 coding DNA: TGTACCTGGAGATTACCGGGGTTTAGCAATCAGCCCCAGCATTTT. The entire variable domain, with the rest obtained from reference TRBV30 and TRBJ1-5, is as follows: SQTIHQWPATLVQPVGSPLSLECTVEGTSNPNLYWYRQAAGRGLQLLFYSVGIGQISSEVPQNLSASRPQDRQFILSSKKLLLSDSGFYLCTWRLPGFSNQPQHFGDGTRLSIL.

V and J are TRBV4-2 and TRBJ2-7; TRBD1 matches at 7 bases. The trim removed 1 base at V and 2 bases at J, leaving 5 bases unmatched. The CDR3 sequence is 15 residues long. The germline V gene encodes CDR1 LGHNA and CDR2 YNFKEQ. CDR3 residues: CASSQVGGNTYEQYF. The CDR3 nucleotides are TGTGCCAGCAGCCAAGTAGGGGGCAACACCTACGAGCAGTACTTC.

The CDR3, as DNA: TGTGCCAGCAGCTTGGGCCTAGCGGGCTACGAGCAGTACTTC. Translation: CASSLGLAGYEQYF. The chain couples TRBV11-3 to TRBJ2-7, with 8 bases matching TRBD2. CDR1 SGHNT and CDR2 YENEEA come from the germline V gene. With 3 bases clipped from V and 3 bases from J, the junction kept 4 bases outside the gene matches. CDR3 length: 14 residues.

The chain employs TRBV6-6 and TRBJ1-1; 10 bases map to TRBD1. J lost 4 bases, V lost 7 bases, and 6 bases had no gene match. The germline CDR1 and CDR2 sequences are MNHNY and SVGAGI (reference sequence). The CDR3 loop spans 14 amino acids. CDR3: CASTSTGGFTEAFF. CDR3 coding DNA: TGTGCCAGCACCTCGACAGGGGGCTTCACTGAAGCTTTCTTT.